Sequencing of this TCR beta chain was carried out in a study of shared clonotypes between healthy human individuals. The table came from immunoSEQ multiplex PCR; TCRdb's copy has only in-frame clones and leaves some out. The repertoire holds some 790,000 clones, roughly 72% seen once, with about 1.8% in the top ten. Per the germline V gene, CDR1 is LGHNA and CDR2 is YNFKEQ. V was trimmed by 0 bases and J by 0 bases, leaving 12 bases between them. This CDR3 contains 16 residues. The sample comprised memory CD4+ T cells sorted from blood. Subset noted: CD45RA-negative fraction. This receptor was obtained from a woman in her 30s in good health. The chain uses TRBV4-2 and TRBJ2-7, with D uncertain. CDR3 coding DNA: TGTGCCAGCAGCCAAGAGGGTAGTTCAAGCTCCTACGAGCAGTACTTC. The encoded protein is CASSQEGSSSSYEQYF.